This TCR beta chain was captured by sequencing in a study of OX40 agonist ivuxolimab in advanced cancers. General study results and limits: Still undetermined is the antigen specificity of the expanded peripheral T cells.

The CDR3 is 15 residues long. In germline, CDR1 is MDHEN, CDR2 SYDVKM. V was clipped by 6 bases and J by 2 bases, with 17 bases between them. Turning to this clone: The antigen remains undetermined.

The table came from immunoSEQ multiplex PCR; TCRdb's copy has only in-frame clones and leaves some out. The table records more than 85,000 clones, 75% to 95% of them present only once. The rearrangement links TRBV28 to TRBJ2-7; tentatively, D is TRBD1 (7 bases). This sequence was found in an adult with an advanced solid tumor such as melanoma, head and neck, liver or kidney cancer. The sequencing here drew on CD4+ or CD8+ T cells sorted from blood, taken in a trial of the OX40 agonist ivuxolimab. CDR3 protein: CASRGGGGVPYEQYF. CDR3 nucleotides: TGTGCCAGCAGGGGTGGAGGGGGCGTTCCCTACGAGCAGTACTTC.